This TCR beta chain appears in the sequencing data of a study of blood T cell repertoires in COVID-19. In the study overall: The United States, Italy and Spain provided the acute and convalescent COVID-19 samples. Sources were T cells, B-cell-depleted T cells, or PBMCs; the material itself was cDNA or gDNA.

Method: immunoSEQ multiplex PCR; TCRdb's copy keeps in-frame clones and lacks some. The sample lists 120,000 to 150,000 clones, more than 65% occurring once. Trimming cost V 2 bases and J 7 bases, with 12 bases left between them. Germline V gene data show CDR1 as KGHSH and CDR2 as LQKENI. CDR3 length: 14 amino acids. The V gene is TRBV18, the J gene TRBJ2-1; no reliable D call. Sequenced: peripheral blood. The receptor's source is a man between 60 and 75 years old with acute or convalescent COVID-19. CDR3 sequence: CASSPASTANEQFF. The DNA of the CDR3 is TGTGCCAGCTCACCAGCTAGTACCGCAAATGAGCAGTTCTTC.